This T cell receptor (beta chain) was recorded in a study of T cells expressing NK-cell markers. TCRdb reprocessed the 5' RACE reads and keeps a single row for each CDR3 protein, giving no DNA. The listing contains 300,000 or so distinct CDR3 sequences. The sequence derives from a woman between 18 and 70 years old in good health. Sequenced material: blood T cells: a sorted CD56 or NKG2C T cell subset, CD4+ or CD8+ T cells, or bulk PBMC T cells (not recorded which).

This chain's CDR3 is CASGRDTGETQYF. The rearrangement links TRBV2 to TRBJ2-5; checking the TCRdb D call of TRBD1 is not possible without DNA. Germline V gives CDR1 SNHLY, CDR2 FYNNEI. This CDR3 contains 13 residues.